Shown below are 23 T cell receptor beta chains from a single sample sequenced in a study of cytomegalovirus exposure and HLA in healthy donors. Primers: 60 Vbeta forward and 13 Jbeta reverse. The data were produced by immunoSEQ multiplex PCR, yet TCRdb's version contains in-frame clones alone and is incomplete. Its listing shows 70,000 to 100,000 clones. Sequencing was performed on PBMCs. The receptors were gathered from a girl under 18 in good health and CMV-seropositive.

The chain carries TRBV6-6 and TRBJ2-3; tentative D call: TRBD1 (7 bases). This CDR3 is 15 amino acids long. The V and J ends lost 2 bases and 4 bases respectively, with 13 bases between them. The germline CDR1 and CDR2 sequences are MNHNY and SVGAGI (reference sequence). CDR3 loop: CASSYGGGGSDTQYF. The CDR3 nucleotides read TGTGCCAGCAGTTACGGAGGGGGCGGTTCAGATACGCAGTATTTT.

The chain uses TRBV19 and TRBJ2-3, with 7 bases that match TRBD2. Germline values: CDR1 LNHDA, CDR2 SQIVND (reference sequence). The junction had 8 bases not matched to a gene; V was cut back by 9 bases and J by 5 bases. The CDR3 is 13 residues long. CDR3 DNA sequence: TGTGCCAGCCGCCCTAGCGGTAGAGATACGCAGTATTTT. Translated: CASRPSGRDTQYF.

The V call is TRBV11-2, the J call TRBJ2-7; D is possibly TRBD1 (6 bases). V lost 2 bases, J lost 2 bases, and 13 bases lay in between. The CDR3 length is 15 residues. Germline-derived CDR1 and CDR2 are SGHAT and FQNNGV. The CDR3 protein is CASSLYPRGTYEQYV. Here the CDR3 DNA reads TGTGCCAGCAGCTTATACCCCAGGGGCACCTACGAGCAGTACGTC.

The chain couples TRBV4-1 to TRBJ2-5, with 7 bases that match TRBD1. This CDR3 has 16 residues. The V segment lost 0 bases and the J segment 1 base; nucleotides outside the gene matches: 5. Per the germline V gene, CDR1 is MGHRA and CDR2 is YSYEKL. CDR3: CASSQDLGTAQETQYF. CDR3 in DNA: TGCGCCAGCAGCCAAGATCTCGGGACAGCCCAAGAGACCCAGTACTTC.

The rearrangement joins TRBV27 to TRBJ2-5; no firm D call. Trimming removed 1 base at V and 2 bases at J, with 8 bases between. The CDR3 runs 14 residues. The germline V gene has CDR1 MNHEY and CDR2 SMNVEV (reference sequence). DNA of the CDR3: TGTGCCAGCAGTTTATTGTCCAAACAAGAGACCCAGTACTTC. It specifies CASSLLSKQETQYF.

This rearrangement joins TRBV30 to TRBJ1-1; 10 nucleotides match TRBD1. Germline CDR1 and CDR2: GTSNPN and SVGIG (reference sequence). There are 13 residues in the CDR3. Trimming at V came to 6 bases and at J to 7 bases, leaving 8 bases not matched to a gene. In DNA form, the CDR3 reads TGTGCCTGCGAGACAGGGGGCGGGTATGAAGCTTTCTTT. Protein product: CACETGGGYEAFF.

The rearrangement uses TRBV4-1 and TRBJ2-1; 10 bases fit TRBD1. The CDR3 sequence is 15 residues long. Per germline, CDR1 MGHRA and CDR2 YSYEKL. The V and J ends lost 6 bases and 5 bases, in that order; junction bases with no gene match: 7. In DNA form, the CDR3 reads TGCGCCAGCAGTCCGGGACAGGGGTCGGACAATGAGCAGTTCTTC. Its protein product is CASSPGQGSDNEQFF.

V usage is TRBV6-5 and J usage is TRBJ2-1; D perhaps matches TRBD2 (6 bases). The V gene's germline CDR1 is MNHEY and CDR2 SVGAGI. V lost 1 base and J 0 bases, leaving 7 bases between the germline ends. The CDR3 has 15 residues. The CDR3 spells CASSYFGGSYNEQFF. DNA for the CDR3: TGTGCCAGCAGTTACTTCGGGGGCTCCTACAATGAGCAGTTCTTC.

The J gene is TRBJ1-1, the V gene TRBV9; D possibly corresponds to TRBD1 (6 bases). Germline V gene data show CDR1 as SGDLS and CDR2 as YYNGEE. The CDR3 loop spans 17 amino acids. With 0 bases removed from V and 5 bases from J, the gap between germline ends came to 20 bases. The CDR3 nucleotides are TGTGCCAGCAGCGTAGAGCCTGGACAGCTTGGGAGTACTGAAGCTTTCTTT. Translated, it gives CASSVEPGQLGSTEAFF. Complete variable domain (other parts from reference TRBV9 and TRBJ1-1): DSGVTQTPKHLITATGQRVTLRCSPRSGDLSVYWYQQSLDQGLQFLIQYYNGEERAKGNILERFSAQQFPDLHSELNLSSLELGDSALYFCASSVEPGQLGSTEAFFGQGTRLTVV.

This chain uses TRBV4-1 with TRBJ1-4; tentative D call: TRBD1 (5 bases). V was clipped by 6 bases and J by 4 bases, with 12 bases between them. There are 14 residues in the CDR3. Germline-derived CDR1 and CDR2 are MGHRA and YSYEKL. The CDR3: CASRPTGSNEKLFF. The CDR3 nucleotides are TGCGCCAGCAGACCAACAGGAAGTAATGAAAAACTGTTTTTT.

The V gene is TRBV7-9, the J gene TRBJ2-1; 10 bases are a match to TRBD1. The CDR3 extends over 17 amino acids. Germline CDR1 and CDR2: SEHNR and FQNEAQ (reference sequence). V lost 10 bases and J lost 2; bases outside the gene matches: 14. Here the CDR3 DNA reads TGTGCCACGGGGGGGACAGGGGTCGAGATTCCCTACAATGAGCAGTTCTTC. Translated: CATGGTGVEIPYNEQFF.

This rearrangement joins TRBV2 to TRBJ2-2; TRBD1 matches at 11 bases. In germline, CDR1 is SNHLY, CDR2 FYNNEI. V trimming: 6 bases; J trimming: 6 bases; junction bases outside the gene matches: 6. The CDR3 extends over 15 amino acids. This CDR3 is CASRDRGRFPGELFF. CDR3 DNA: TGTGCCAGCAGGGACAGGGGGCGATTTCCCGGGGAGCTGTTTTTT.

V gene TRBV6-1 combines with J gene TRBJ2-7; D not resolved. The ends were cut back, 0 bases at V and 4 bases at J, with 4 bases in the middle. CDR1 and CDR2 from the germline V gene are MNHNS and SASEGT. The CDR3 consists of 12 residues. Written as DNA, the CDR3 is TGTGCCAGCAGTGAAGCGTCTTACGAGCAGTACTTC. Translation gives CASSEASYEQYF.

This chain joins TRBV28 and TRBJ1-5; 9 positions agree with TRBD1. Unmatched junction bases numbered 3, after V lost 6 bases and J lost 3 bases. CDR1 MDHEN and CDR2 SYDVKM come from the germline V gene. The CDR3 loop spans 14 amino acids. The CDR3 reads CASSGTGTNQPQHF. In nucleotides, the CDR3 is TGTGCCAGCAGCGGGACAGGGACCAATCAGCCCCAGCATTTT.

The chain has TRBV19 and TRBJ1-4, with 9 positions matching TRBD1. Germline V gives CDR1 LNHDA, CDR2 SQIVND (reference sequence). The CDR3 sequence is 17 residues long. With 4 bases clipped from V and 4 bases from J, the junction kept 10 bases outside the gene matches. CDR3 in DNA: TGTGCCAGTAGTACTTTGTCCCGGGACAGGGTTAATGAAAAACTGTTTTTT. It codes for CASSTLSRDRVNEKLFF.

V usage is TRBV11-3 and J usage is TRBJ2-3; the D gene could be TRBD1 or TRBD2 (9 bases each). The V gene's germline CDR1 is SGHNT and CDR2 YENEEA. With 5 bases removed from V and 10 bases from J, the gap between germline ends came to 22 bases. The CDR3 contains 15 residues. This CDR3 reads CASSLAGQGGIAQYF. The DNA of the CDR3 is TGTGCCAGCAGCCTAGCGGGACAGGGAGGAATAGCGCAGTATTTT.

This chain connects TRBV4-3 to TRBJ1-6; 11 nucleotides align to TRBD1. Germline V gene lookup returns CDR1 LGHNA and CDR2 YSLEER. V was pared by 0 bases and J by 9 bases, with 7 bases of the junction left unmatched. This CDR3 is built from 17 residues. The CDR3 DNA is TGCGCCAGCAGCCAAGATCCCCGGGACAGGGGGACTTCACCCCTCCACTTT. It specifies CASSQDPRDRGTSPLHF.

The CDR3 is CASSSDRGSRDTEAFF. The CDR3 nucleotides read TGTGCCAGCAGCTCCGACAGGGGATCGCGCGACACTGAAGCTTTCTTT. This chain connects TRBV7-9 to TRBJ1-1; 8 bases fit TRBD1. With 4 bases clipped from V and 3 bases from J, the junction kept 10 bases outside the gene matches. There are 16 residues in the CDR3. The germline CDR1 and CDR2 sequences are SEHNR and FQNEAQ (reference sequence).

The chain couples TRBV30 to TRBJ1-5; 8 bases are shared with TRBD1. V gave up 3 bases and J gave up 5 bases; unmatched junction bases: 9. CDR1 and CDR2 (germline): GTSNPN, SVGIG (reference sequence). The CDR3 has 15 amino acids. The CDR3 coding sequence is TGTGCCTGGAGCGGGGCAGGGGGCGCGGATCAGCCCCAGCATTTT. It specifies CAWSGAGGADQPQHF.

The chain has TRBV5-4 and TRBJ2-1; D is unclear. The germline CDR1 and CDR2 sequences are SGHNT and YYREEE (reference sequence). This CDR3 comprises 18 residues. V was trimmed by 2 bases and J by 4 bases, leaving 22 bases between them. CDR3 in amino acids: CASSLNLRLNTRYNEQFF. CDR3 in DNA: TGTGCCAGCAGCTTAAACCTTAGACTCAACACAAGGTACAATGAGCAGTTCTTC.

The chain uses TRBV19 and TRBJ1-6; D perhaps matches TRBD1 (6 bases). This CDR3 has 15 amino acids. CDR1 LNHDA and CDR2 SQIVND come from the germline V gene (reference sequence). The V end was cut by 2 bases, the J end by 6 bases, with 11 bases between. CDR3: CASSILEQGNSPLHF. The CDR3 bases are TGTGCCAGTAGTATACTAGAACAGGGTAATTCACCCCTCCACTTT.

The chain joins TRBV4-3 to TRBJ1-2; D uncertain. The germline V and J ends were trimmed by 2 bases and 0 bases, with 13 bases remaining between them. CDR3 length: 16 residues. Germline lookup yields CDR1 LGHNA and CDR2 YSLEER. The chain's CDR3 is CASSQTPDTPNYGYTF. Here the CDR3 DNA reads TGCGCCAGCAGCCAAACCCCAGACACTCCTAACTATGGCTACACCTTC.

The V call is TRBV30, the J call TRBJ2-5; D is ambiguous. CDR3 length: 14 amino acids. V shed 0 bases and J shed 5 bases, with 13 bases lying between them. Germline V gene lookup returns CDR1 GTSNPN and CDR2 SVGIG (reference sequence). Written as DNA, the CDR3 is TGTGCCTGGAGTGTCACTTCCCCAATGGAGACCCAGTACTTC. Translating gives CAWSVTSPMETQYF. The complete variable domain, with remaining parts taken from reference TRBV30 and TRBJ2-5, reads SQTIHQWPATLVQPVGSPLSLECTVEGTSNPNLYWYRQAAGRGLQLLFYSVGIGQISSEVPQNLSASRPQDRQFILSSKKLLLSDSGFYLCAWSVTSPMETQYFGPGTRLLVL.